A single sample gave rise to the 20 T cell receptor beta chains below, sequenced in a study of blood T cell repertoires in COVID-19. Profiling relied on immunoSEQ multiplex PCR, and the TCRdb table lists in-frame clones only, not all of them. The sample comprises approximately 85,000 clones, 86% of which are singletons, and about 30% rests with the top ten. Sequencing input: peripheral blood. Source of these receptors: a middle-aged man with active or convalescent COVID-19.

The V and J genes are TRBV29-1 and TRBJ2-3; 7 bases line up with TRBD1. The CDR3 covers 13 residues. The V gene's germline CDR1 is SQVTM and CDR2 ANQGSEA. V lost 8 bases, J lost 0 bases, and 5 bases stayed unmatched. DNA of the CDR3: TGCAGCACACAGGGGAAGAGCACAGATACGCAGTATTTT. It encodes CSTQGKSTDTQYF.

This chain links TRBV11-2 with TRBJ1-1; TRBD1 aligns across 7 bases. V trimming: 0 bases; J trimming: 1 base; junction bases outside the gene matches: 2. Germline lookup yields CDR1 SGHAT and CDR2 FQNNGV. This CDR3 comprises 15 residues. CDR3 DNA sequence: TGTGCCAGCAGCTTAGAGGGACAGTGGAACACTGAAGCTTTCTTT. This codes for CASSLEGQWNTEAFF.

In nucleotides, the CDR3 is TGTGGGGCGGGAACCACACGATCTTACAATGAGCAGTTCTTC. Amino acids: CGAGTTRSYNEQFF. V usage is TRBV30 and J usage is TRBJ2-1; tentatively, D is TRBD2 (6 bases). CDR3 length equals 14 residues. Per germline, CDR1 GTSNPN and CDR2 SVGIG (reference sequence). The full variable domain, its missing parts supplied by reference TRBV30 and TRBJ2-1, is SQTIHQWPATLVQPVGSPLSLECTVEGTSNPNLYWYRQAAGRGLQLLFYSVGIGQISSEVPQNLSASRPQDRQFILSSKKLLLSDSGFYLCGAGTTRSYNEQFFGPGTRLTVL.

The chain uses TRBV21-1 and TRBJ2-7; TRBD2 reflects the table's D call only, with no check against the DNA. TRBV21-1 is a known pseudogene. The CDR3 consists of 14 residues. The CDR3 loop reads CASRDRGVVYEQYF. The CDR3 bases are TGTGCCAGCAGGGACCGGGGGGTAGTCTACGAGCAGTACTTC.

This chain links TRBV11-2 with TRBJ2-1, with 8 bases aligning to TRBD2. V shed 4 bases, J shed 8 bases, and the junction held 13 bases outside the gene matches. Germline-derived CDR1 and CDR2 are SGHAT and FQNNGV. The CDR3 is 16 amino acids. DNA of the CDR3: TGTGCCAGCAGCTCCCCGGGGGGACTAGAGTCCCATGAGCAGTTCTTC. Residues: CASSSPGGLESHEQFF.

The V call is TRBV5-1, the J call TRBJ2-3; TRBD1 matches 7 bases. Germline V gene data show CDR1 as SGHRS and CDR2 as YFSETQ. The CDR3 consists of 15 residues. J gave up 1 base and V 3 bases, and 5 bases lay outside the gene matches. This chain's CDR3 is CASSSLGTGTDTQYF. The DNA of the CDR3 is TGCGCCAGCAGCTCACTGGGGACAGGCACAGATACGCAGTATTTT. Drawing the rest from reference TRBV5-1 and TRBJ2-3, the complete variable domain is KAGVTQTPRYLIKTRGQQVTLSCSPISGHRSVSWYQQTPGQGLQFLFEYFSETQRNKGNFPGRFSGRQFSNSRSEMNVSTLELGDSALYLCASSSLGTGTDTQYFGPGTRLTVL.

The gene calls are TRBV11-2 and TRBJ2-7, with TRBD1 matching 9 bases. The CDR3 has 15 residues. V lost 5 bases, J lost 3 bases, and 8 bases stayed unmatched. The germline V gene has CDR1 SGHAT and CDR2 FQNNGV. CDR3 in DNA: TGTGCCAGCAGCGTGCAGGGACAGGGATACTACGAGCAGTACTTC. Its translation: CASSVQGQGYYEQYF.

The chain has TRBV6-6 and TRBJ2-1, with a possible D match to TRBD2 (7 bases). Trimming pared 6 bases from V and 5 bases from J, leaving 17 bases between. The CDR3 has 15 residues. Per the germline V gene, CDR1 is MNHNY and CDR2 is SVGAGI (reference sequence). The CDR3 bases are TGTGCCAGCAGCCCCATAGGGGGGAGGGACAATGAGCAGTTCTTC. Amino acid sequence: CASSPIGGRDNEQFF.

V and J are TRBV28 and TRBJ2-7; a weak D match, TRBD2 (6 bases). The length of the CDR3 is 17 residues. Germline V CDR1 and CDR2: MDHEN, SYDVKM. V lost 4 bases to trimming and J lost 0 bases, with 19 bases between them. CDR3 coding DNA: TGTGCCAGCAGTTCCCCAGCCTTGGCTAGCGACTCCTACGAGCAGTACTTC. It encodes CASSSPALASDSYEQYF.

There are a few counts of this clone. CDR3 sequence reads: CASSTGLAGSETQYF. In nucleotides, the CDR3 is TGTGCCAGCAGCACGGGACTAGCGGGATCGGAGACCCAGTACTTC. V usage is TRBV6-5 and J usage is TRBJ2-5; TRBD2 agrees at 13 bases. Germline V gives CDR1 MNHEY, CDR2 SVGAGI. The V segment lost 6 bases and the J segment 5 bases; nucleotides outside the gene matches: 6. The CDR3 runs 15 residues.

This chain links TRBV19 with TRBJ2-1; TRBD2 agrees at 7 bases. Germline trimming cut 7 bases from V and 5 bases from J; bases unmatched to any gene: 8. The germline gives CDR1 LNHDA, CDR2 SQIVND (reference sequence). The CDR3 consists of 14 residues. The CDR3 is CASTFSGGNNEQFF. CDR3 coding DNA: TGTGCCAGTACGTTTTCGGGGGGAAACAATGAGCAGTTCTTC.

This rearrangement joins TRBV2 to TRBJ1-1; D might be TRBD1 (6 bases). The CDR3 extends over 15 amino acids. Per germline, CDR1 SNHLY and CDR2 FYNNEI. Trimming shortened V by 6 bases and J by 1 base, and 15 bases separated the two germline ends. The CDR3: CASRTPGTKNTEAFF. The DNA for the CDR3 is TGTGCCAGCAGAACCCCCGGGACAAAGAACACTGAAGCTTTCTTT. The full variable domain, completed using reference TRBV2 and TRBJ1-1, is EPEVTQTPSHQVTQMGQEVILRCVPISNHLYFYWYRQILGQKVEFLVSFYNNEISEKSEIFDDQFSVERPDGSNFTLKIRSTKLEDSAMYFCASRTPGTKNTEAFFGQGTRLTVV.

J is TRBJ2-5 and V is TRBV10-2, with 9 bases fitting TRBD2. Germline assignment: CDR1 WSHSY and CDR2 SAAADI. This CDR3 has 15 amino acids. Losses at the gene ends were 1 base for V and 5 bases for J; bases not matched to a gene: 5. In DNA form, the CDR3 reads TGCGCCAGCAGTGAGTTTGCTAGCGGGGAGGAGACCCAGTACTTC. Its protein product is CASSEFASGEETQYF.

The V call is TRBV10-2, the J call TRBJ1-6; the match to TRBD1 covers 7 bases. J gave up 7 bases and V 8 bases, and 8 bases lay outside the gene matches. This CDR3 comprises 14 residues. Germline values: CDR1 WSHSY, CDR2 SAAADI. The CDR3 is CASRGGTENSPLHF. CDR3 DNA sequence: TGCGCCAGCCGTGGCGGGACAGAGAATTCACCCCTCCACTTT.

This clone was observed once. This chain joins TRBV6-1 and TRBJ2-7; D is uncertain. The CDR3 consists of 15 residues. CDR1 is MNHNS and CDR2 is SASEGT in the germline V gene. Trimming left V 0 bases short and J 3 bases short, with 12 bases between. The CDR3 DNA is TGTGCCAGCAGTGAAGCGCTATCGGTTCTCTACGAGCAGTACTTC. Residues: CASSEALSVLYEQYF.

The chain employs TRBV19 and TRBJ2-5; 15 bases line up with TRBD2. The CDR3 sequence is 16 residues long. V dropped 9 bases and J dropped 5; count of bases not matched to a gene: 10. CDR1 and CDR2 from the germline V gene are LNHDA and SQIVND (reference sequence). The DNA of the CDR3 is TGTGCCAGATCCGGGACTAGCGGGGGGTATGGTGAGACCCAGTACTTC. Translation: CARSGTSGGYGETQYF.

In its sample, this clone was seen a few times. The identical CDR3 is also encoded by other nucleotide sequences in the sample. This rearrangement joins TRBV6-5 to TRBJ1-1; D call uncertain. This CDR3 contains 12 residues. Trimming removed 3 bases from V and 5 bases from J, with 7 bases in between. Per the germline V gene, CDR1 is MNHEY and CDR2 is SVGAGI. CDR3 DNA sequence: TGTGCCAGCAGTTATGGAGGAACTGAAGCTTTCTTT. This codes for CASSYGGTEAFF.

The chain joins TRBV10-3 to TRBJ2-5; 12 nucleotides agree with TRBD2. From germline, CDR1 is ENHRY and CDR2 SYGVKD. The ends lost 5 bases at V and 5 bases at J; junction bases unmatched: 12. The CDR3 extends over 17 amino acids. The CDR3 nucleotides read TGTGCCATCAGTTCTCGGTCTAGCGGGGGGGAAGGGGAGACCCAGTACTTC. Its translation: CAISSRSSGGEGETQYF.

This CDR3 reads CASSKLAGGGKTQYF. The DNA of the CDR3 is TGTGCCAGCAGTAAACTAGCGGGAGGGGGTAAGACCCAGTACTTC. The genes are TRBV6-2 or TRBV6-3 and TRBJ2-5; 13 nucleotides line up with TRBD2. There are 15 residues in the CDR3. The V gene's germline CDR1 is MNHEY and CDR2 SVGEGT. Unmatched junction bases numbered 6, after V lost 5 bases and J lost 6 bases.

This chain joins TRBV7-6 and TRBJ2-3, with 8 bases identical to TRBD1. Trimming removed 2 bases from V and 1 base from J; junction bases left unmatched: 5. This CDR3 is 16 amino acids long. Germline CDR1 is SGHVS and CDR2 is FNYEAQ. The CDR3 loop is CASSLSSGQGTDTQYF. The DNA for the CDR3 is TGTGCCAGCAGCTTAAGTTCGGGACAGGGCACAGATACGCAGTATTTT.